One sample yielded the 31 T cell receptor beta chains listed below, sequenced in a study of T-cell reconstitution after alpha-beta-depleted transplantation in children. Researchers prepared the TCRbeta library using unique molecular identifiers, the study reports. TCRdb fed the PCR reads into MiXCR, producing one record per CDR3 protein. The sample lists 360,000 or so distinct CDR3 sequences, just over 20% occurring once. Material: PBMCs from the stem cell graft donor, obtained from the stem cell graft. Source of these receptors: a human donor who donated a stem cell graft to a child with acute myeloid leukemia.

The V gene is TRBV5-1, the J gene TRBJ2-3; 9 bases align to TRBD2. V was pared by 8 bases and J by 5 bases, with 9 bases of the junction left unmatched. This CDR3 comprises 14 residues. CDR1 SGHRS and CDR2 YFSETQ come from the germline V gene. The CDR3 DNA sequence: TGCGCCAGTTTCCTAGCGGGAAGACTAGATACGCAGTATTTT. Its protein is CASFLAGRLDTQYF.

This clonotype was detected many times. CDR3 region: CATSIPHLAEQFF. CDR3 in DNA: TGTGCCACCAGCATTCCCCATCTGGCCGAGCAGTTCTTC. The chain uses TRBV15 and TRBJ2-1, with D unresolved. Germline-derived CDR1 and CDR2 are LNHNV and YYDKDF (reference sequence). The CDR3 loop spans 13 amino acids. Trimming left V 4 bases short and J 10 bases short, with 14 bases between.

This clonotype was counted between two and nine times. J is TRBJ1-2 and V is TRBV12-3 or TRBV12-4; perhaps TRBD1 as D (6 bases). V shed 3 bases and J shed 6 bases, with 11 bases lying between them. The CDR3 covers 13 residues. CDR3 protein: CASSFGQGNGYTF. The CDR3 DNA reads as TGTGCCAGCAGTTTCGGGCAGGGGAATGGCTACACCTTC.

This clonotype was found many times. V usage is TRBV29-1 and J usage is TRBJ2-7; the D gene is possibly TRBD2 (5 bases). This CDR3 region has 15 residues. Germline CDR1 is SQVTM and CDR2 is ANQGSEA. With 0 bases removed from V and 3 bases from J, the gap between germline ends came to 15 bases. CDR3 loop: CSVEEVQAGNYEQYF. For the CDR3, the DNA is TGCAGCGTTGAAGAGGTCCAGGCCGGGAACTACGAGCAGTACTTC.

The genes are TRBV4-1 and TRBJ1-1; 7 bases agree with TRBD1. The trim removed 3 bases at V and 7 bases at J, leaving 8 bases unmatched. This CDR3 has 14 residues. Germline CDR1 and CDR2: MGHRA and YSYEKL. This chain's CDR3 is CASSHTQGGGEAFF. CDR3 sequence (DNA): TGCGCCAGCAGCCATACCCAGGGGGGAGGTGAAGCTTTCTTT.

The table lists this clonotype with a few counts. The J gene is TRBJ2-2, the V gene TRBV5-5; 8 positions agree with TRBD1. The junction had 3 bases not matched to a gene; V was cut back by 1 base and J by 1 base. This CDR3 is built from 16 residues. Germline lookup yields CDR1 SGHKS and CDR2 YYEKEE (reference sequence). This CDR3 reads CASSLRTGLNTGELFF. The CDR3 region has the DNA TGTGCCAGCAGCTTGCGGACAGGGTTGAACACCGGGGAGCTGTTTTTT.

This clonotype was seen at least ten times. The rearrangement links TRBV12-3 or TRBV12-4 to TRBJ1-2, with TRBD1 identical over 10 bases. Unmatched junction bases numbered 9, after V lost 5 bases and J lost 6 bases. The CDR3 has 15 amino acids. Written as DNA, the CDR3 is TGTGCCAGCAGTCGTCTCCCTGGGACAGGGGATGGCTACACCTTC. Its protein is CASSRLPGTGDGYTF.

This clonotype has a count of ten or more. The V call is TRBV28, the J call TRBJ2-1; 8 positions match TRBD1. This CDR3 spans 15 amino acids. J was trimmed by 0 bases and V by 8 bases; bases with no gene match: 6. CDR1 is MDHEN, CDR2 SYDVKM, per germline. CDR3 bases: TGTGCCAGCTGGGGAGACAGGGGCTCCTACAATGAGCAGTTCTTC. Its protein product is CASWGDRGSYNEQFF.

There are a few counts of this clonotype. V is TRBV20-1 and J is TRBJ2-7; 7 positions match TRBD2. CDR3 length: 16 residues. Germline loops: CDR1 DFQATT, CDR2 SNEGSKA (reference sequence). Trimming at V came to 0 bases and at J to 1 base, leaving 9 bases not matched to a gene. The DNA for the CDR3 is TGCAGTGCTAGAGATTCCGCCGGACTAGTTTCCTACGAGCAGTACTTC. It encodes CSARDSAGLVSYEQYF.

J is TRBJ2-7 and V is TRBV7-9, with 9 positions matching TRBD1. Germline V gene lookup returns CDR1 SEHNR and CDR2 FQNEAQ (reference sequence). J lost 2 bases, V lost 5 bases, and 7 bases had no gene match. The CDR3 runs 15 residues. CDR3 sequence reads: CASSPRTGDTYEQYF. For the CDR3, the DNA is TGTGCCAGCAGCCCCCGGACAGGGGATACCTACGAGCAGTACTTC.

The chain combines TRBV5-1 with TRBJ2-7, with 8 positions matching TRBD2. The CDR3 length is 15 residues. J gave up 0 bases and V 4 bases, and 6 bases lay outside the gene matches. Germline V gene data show CDR1 as SGHRS and CDR2 as YFSETQ. DNA for the CDR3: TGCGCCAGCAGCCAAGCCGGGACTAGCTCCTACGAGCAGTACTTC. This translates into CASSQAGTSSYEQYF.

This clonotype was counted between two and nine times. The rearrangement links TRBV7-6 to TRBJ2-3, with TRBD2 matching over 10 bases. The germline V gene encodes CDR1 SGHVS and CDR2 FNYEAQ. After removal of 8 bases from V and 5 bases from J, the junction contained 10 bases not matched to a gene. The CDR3 covers 15 residues. CDR3 coding DNA: TGTGCCAGCGCTCGAAGCGGGAGGGCCCTAGATACGCAGTATTTT. This sequence encodes CASARSGRALDTQYF.

This clonotype was counted between two and nine times. The chain employs TRBV20-1 and TRBJ1-3; D unresolved. Per the germline V gene, CDR1 is DFQATT and CDR2 is SNEGSKA (reference sequence). V gave up 6 bases and J gave up 0 bases, with 3 bases separating them. This CDR3 is built from 11 residues. CDR3 amino acids: CSANSGNTIYF. The CDR3 DNA sequence: TGCAGTGCAAACTCTGGAAACACCATATATTTT.

This chain joins TRBV3-1 and TRBJ2-1; D remains unclear. In germline, CDR1 is LGHDT, CDR2 YNNKEL (reference sequence). The CDR3 runs to 11 residues. V lost 7 bases to trimming and J lost 5 bases, with 6 bases between them. The CDR3 is CASTNHNEQFF. CDR3 bases: TGTGCCAGCACCAACCACAATGAGCAGTTCTTC.

The chain recombines TRBV5-1 with TRBJ2-6; D gene uncertain. This CDR3 is 16 amino acids long. The V gene lost 0 bases and the J gene lost 0 bases, with 7 bases spanning the gap. Per germline, CDR1 SGHRS and CDR2 YFSETQ. DNA for the CDR3: TGCGCCAGCAGCTTGGACCTGGGCTCTGGGGCCAACGTCCTGACTTTC. This gives the protein CASSLDLGSGANVLTF.

This clonotype was detected ten times or more. V gene TRBV6-5 combines with J gene TRBJ2-1; 10 positions agree with TRBD2. The CDR3 has 16 amino acids. Germline trimming cut 4 bases from V and 9 bases from J; bases unmatched to any gene: 12. In germline, CDR1 is MNHEY, CDR2 SVGAGI. CDR3 loop: CASSFSGRARSFEQFF. The CDR3 DNA reads TGTGCCAGCAGTTTCAGCGGGAGGGCCCGAAGTTTTGAGCAGTTCTTC.

J is TRBJ2-6 and V is TRBV7-2, with D perhaps matching TRBD1 or TRBD2 (5 bases each). The CDR3 runs 15 residues. Per the germline V gene, CDR1 is SGHTA and CDR2 is FQGNSA. Deletions cut 6 bases from V and 2 bases from J, with 11 bases between. The DNA of the CDR3 is TGTGCCAGCAGGGCCCAGGGAGCTGGGGCCAACGTCCTGACTTTC. Protein product: CASRAQGAGANVLTF.

This clonotype was observed many times. The chain couples TRBV29-1 to TRBJ2-2; TRBD2 matches 9 bases. Germline V gives CDR1 SQVTM, CDR2 ANQGSEA. V gave up 4 bases and J gave up 8 bases; unmatched junction bases: 8. The CDR3 consists of 14 residues. The CDR3: CSVGLAGSTGELFF. CDR3 bases: TGCAGCGTTGGTCTAGCGGGATCCACGGGGGAGCTGTTTTTT.

This rearrangement joins TRBV15 to TRBJ1-1; D remains unclear. This CDR3 is built from 17 residues. The germline gives CDR1 LNHNV, CDR2 YYDKDF (reference sequence). The germline V and J ends were trimmed by 5 bases and 6 bases, with 25 bases remaining between them. The CDR3 region is CATSVLHRRKTVSEAFF. CDR3 in DNA: TGTGCCACCAGCGTACTTCACCGTAGGAAGACGGTGTCTGAAGCTTTCTTT.

This clonotype came up many times. The chain employs TRBV20-1 and TRBJ2-7; possible D gene TRBD2, 6 bases. Germline V gene data show CDR1 as DFQATT and CDR2 as SNEGSKA (reference sequence). This CDR3 is built from 14 residues. V lost 6 bases to trimming and J lost 0 bases, with 15 bases between them. The CDR3 sequence is CSAPPPGASYEQYF. The DNA of the CDR3 is TGCAGTGCCCCACCCCCGGGAGCCTCCTACGAGCAGTACTTC.

This clonotype was seen at least ten times. The V call is TRBV27, the J call TRBJ2-1; maybe TRBD1 (6 bases). The V gene's germline CDR1 is MNHEY and CDR2 SMNVEV (reference sequence). V shed 3 bases and J shed 0 bases, with 9 bases lying between them. This CDR3 comprises 15 residues. CDR3 nucleotides: TGTGCCAGCAGTTTCGACAGGTCCTCCTACAATGAGCAGTTCTTC. The encoded protein is CASSFDRSSYNEQFF.

This clonotype was seen only a few times. This chain uses TRBV12-3 or TRBV12-4 with TRBJ2-2, with D unclear. Trimming shortened V by 3 bases and J by 7 bases, and 6 bases separated the two germline ends. The CDR3 spans 12 residues. The DNA for the CDR3 is TGTGCCAGCAGTTTTGATGGCGGGGAGCTGTTTTTT. It codes for CASSFDGGELFF.

Worth noting for this clonotype: This may come from a read error, since a much larger clone is one base off. This chain uses TRBV6-1 with TRBJ2-5, with a weak D call TRBD2 (5 bases). V dropped 6 bases and J dropped 7 bases, with 21 bases sitting between them. The CDR3 loop spans 15 amino acids. CDR1 and CDR2 (germline): MNHNS, SASEGT. CDR3: CASSPGPTPRGTQYF. In DNA, the CDR3 is TGTGCCAGCAGCCCCGGGCCTACGCCTCGGGGGACCCAGTACTTC.

CDR3 loop: CASSYSTSGHSYNEQFF. The CDR3 DNA follows: TGTGCCAGCAGCTACTCGACTAGCGGCCACTCCTACAATGAGCAGTTCTTC. The chain carries TRBV3-1 and TRBJ2-1; 9 bases line up with TRBD2. CDR1 and CDR2 from the germline V gene are LGHDT and YNNKEL (reference sequence). This CDR3 is built from 17 residues. With 5 bases clipped from V and 0 bases from J, the junction kept 8 bases outside the gene matches.

This clonotype was seen repeatedly, ten times or more. This rearrangement joins TRBV12-3 or TRBV12-4 to TRBJ2-1; TRBD2 matches at 13 bases. The CDR3 has 15 residues. V shed 5 bases and J 4 bases; nucleotides not matched to a gene: 2. Here the CDR3 DNA reads TGTGCCAGCAGTCCGACTAGCGGGAGGTACAATGAGCAGTTCTTC. It encodes CASSPTSGRYNEQFF.

This clonotype has ten or more counts. This chain links TRBV5-1 with TRBJ2-7; either TRBD1 or TRBD2 may fit D (5 bases each). Per the germline V gene, CDR1 is SGHRS and CDR2 is YFSETQ. CDR3 length: 14 residues. V was trimmed by 2 bases and J by 0 bases, leaving 9 bases between them. CDR3 bases: TGCGCCAGCAGCTTAGGGGACGGCTCCTACGAGCAGTACTTC. Its translation is CASSLGDGSYEQYF.

CDR3 sequence (DNA): TGCAGTGCTAGAGATGACAGGGGGCACGGCTACACCTTC. Residues: CSARDDRGHGYTF. The rearrangement links TRBV20-1 to TRBJ1-2, with 10 bases matching TRBD1. Per the germline V gene, CDR1 is DFQATT and CDR2 is SNEGSKA (reference sequence). There are 13 residues in the CDR3. V lost 0 bases to trimming and J lost 8 bases; unmatched junction nucleotides: 3.

The chain uses TRBV6-1 and TRBJ2-1; D is perhaps TRBD2 (6 bases). Trimming shortened V by 4 bases and J by 0 bases, and 13 bases separated the two germline ends. In germline, CDR1 is MNHNS, CDR2 SASEGT. The CDR3 consists of 16 residues. CDR3 protein: CASSVFAGSSYNEQFF. The CDR3, as DNA: TGTGCCAGCAGTGTCTTTGCCGGGAGCTCCTACAATGAGCAGTTCTTC.

This clonotype was recorded a few times. The chain has TRBV6-5 and TRBJ2-3, with D maybe TRBD1 (5 bases). Germline V lookup: CDR1 MNHEY, CDR2 SVGAGI. The CDR3 has 16 residues. Deletions cut 0 bases from V and 3 bases from J, with 13 bases between. As DNA, the CDR3 is TGTGCCAGCAGTTACTCGGGCAGGGTAGTAACAGATACGCAGTATTTT. This sequence encodes CASSYSGRVVTDTQYF.

In its sample, this clonotype was seen many times. The chain combines TRBV25-1 with TRBJ1-1; D unresolved. V was clipped by 4 bases and J by 1 base, with 10 bases between them. CDR1 and CDR2 from the germline V gene are MGHDK and SYGVNS. The CDR3 is 14 amino acids. CDR3 region: CASSAVTANTEAFF. The CDR3 DNA reads as TGTGCCAGCAGTGCCGTGACGGCGAACACTGAAGCTTTCTTT.

The chain employs TRBV5-1 and TRBJ2-6, with a weak D call TRBD1 (6 bases). This CDR3 region has 17 residues. The germline V and J ends were trimmed by 0 bases and 0 bases, with 10 bases remaining between them. Per germline, CDR1 SGHRS and CDR2 YFSETQ. The CDR3 nucleotides read TGCGCCAGCAGCTTGGGGGACACCCACTCTGGGGCCAACGTCCTGACTTTC. This sequence encodes CASSLGDTHSGANVLTF. The whole variable domain, remainder taken from reference TRBV5-1 and TRBJ2-6, is KAGVTQTPRYLIKTRGQQVTLSCSPISGHRSVSWYQQTPGQGLQFLFEYFSETQRNKGNFPGRFSGRQFSNSRSEMNVSTLELGDSALYLCASSLGDTHSGANVLTFGAGSRLTVL.